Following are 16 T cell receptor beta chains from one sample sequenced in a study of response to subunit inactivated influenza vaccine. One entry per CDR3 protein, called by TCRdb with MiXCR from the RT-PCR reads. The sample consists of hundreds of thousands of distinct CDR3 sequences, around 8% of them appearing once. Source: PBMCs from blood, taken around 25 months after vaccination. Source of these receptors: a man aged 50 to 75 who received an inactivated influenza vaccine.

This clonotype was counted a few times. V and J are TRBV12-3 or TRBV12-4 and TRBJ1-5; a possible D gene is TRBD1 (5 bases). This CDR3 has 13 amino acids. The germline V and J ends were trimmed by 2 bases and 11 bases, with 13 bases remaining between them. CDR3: CASSLRDAGSQHF. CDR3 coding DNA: TGTGCCAGCAGTTTAAGGGACGCGGGATCCCAGCATTTT.

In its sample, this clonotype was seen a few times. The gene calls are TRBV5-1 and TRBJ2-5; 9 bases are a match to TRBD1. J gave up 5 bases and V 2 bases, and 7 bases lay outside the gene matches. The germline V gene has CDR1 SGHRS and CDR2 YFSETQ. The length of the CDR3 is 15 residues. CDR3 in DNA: TGCGCCAGCAGCTTTGGACAGGGGAGGTTGGAGACCCAGTACTTC. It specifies CASSFGQGRLETQYF. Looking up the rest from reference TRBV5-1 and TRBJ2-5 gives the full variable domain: KAGVTQTPRYLIKTRGQQVTLSCSPISGHRSVSWYQQTPGQGLQFLFEYFSETQRNKGNFPGRFSGRQFSNSRSEMNVSTLELGDSALYLCASSFGQGRLETQYFGPGTRLLVL.

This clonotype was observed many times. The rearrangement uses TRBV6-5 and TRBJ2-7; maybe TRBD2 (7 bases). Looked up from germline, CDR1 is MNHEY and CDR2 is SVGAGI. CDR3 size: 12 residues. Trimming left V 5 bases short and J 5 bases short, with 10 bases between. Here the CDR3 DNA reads TGTGCCAGCAGTCGAGGGGGGGACGAGCAGTACTTC. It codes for CASSRGGDEQYF.

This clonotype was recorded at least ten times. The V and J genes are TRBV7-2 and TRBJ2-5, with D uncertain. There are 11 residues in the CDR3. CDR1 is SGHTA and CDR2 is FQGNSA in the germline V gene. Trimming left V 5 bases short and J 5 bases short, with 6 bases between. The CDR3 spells CASSDVETQYF. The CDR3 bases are TGTGCCAGCAGCGATGTGGAGACCCAGTACTTC.

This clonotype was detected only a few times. The CDR3: CASSLEGGPGDEQFF. CDR3 sequence (DNA): TGTGCCAGCAGCTTAGAGGGGGGGCCCGGGGATGAGCAGTTCTTC. V gene TRBV7-9 combines with J gene TRBJ2-1; D perhaps matches TRBD2 (7 bases). The CDR3 runs to 15 residues. Per the germline V gene, CDR1 is SEHNR and CDR2 is FQNEAQ (reference sequence). V lost 1 base and J lost 8, with 15 bases in between. The variable domain in full, with the rest retrieved from reference TRBV7-9 and TRBJ2-1, is DTGVSQNPRHKITKRGQNVTFRCDPISEHNRLYWYRQTLGQGPEFLTYFQNEAQLEKSRLLSDRFSAERPKGSFSTLEIQRTEQGDSAMYLCASSLEGGPGDEQFFGPGTRLTVL.

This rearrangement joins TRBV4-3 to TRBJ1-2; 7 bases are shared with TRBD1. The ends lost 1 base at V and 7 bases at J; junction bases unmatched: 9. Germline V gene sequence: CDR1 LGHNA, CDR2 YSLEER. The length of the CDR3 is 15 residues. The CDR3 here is CASSQVLGGGSGYTF. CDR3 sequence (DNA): TGCGCCAGCAGCCAAGTATTGGGAGGGGGCTCTGGCTACACCTTC.

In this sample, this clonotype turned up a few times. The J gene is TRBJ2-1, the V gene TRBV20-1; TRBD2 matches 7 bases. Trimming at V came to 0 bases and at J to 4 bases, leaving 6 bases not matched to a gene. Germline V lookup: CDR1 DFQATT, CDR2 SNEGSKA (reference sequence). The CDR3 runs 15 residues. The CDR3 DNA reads TGCAGTGCTAGAGATGCCAGCGGGGATTACAATGAGCAGTTCTTC. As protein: CSARDASGDYNEQFF.

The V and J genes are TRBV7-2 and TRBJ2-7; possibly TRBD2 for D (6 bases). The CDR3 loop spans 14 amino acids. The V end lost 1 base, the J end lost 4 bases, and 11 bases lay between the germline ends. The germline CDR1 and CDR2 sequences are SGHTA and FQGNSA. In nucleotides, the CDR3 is TGTGCCAGCAGCTTAGAATCGCGGGGATACGAGCAGTACTTC. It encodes CASSLESRGYEQYF. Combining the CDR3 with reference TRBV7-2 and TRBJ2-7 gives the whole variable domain GAGVSQSPSNKVTEKGKDVELRCDPISGHTALYWYRQSLGQGLEFLIYFQGNSAPDKSGLPSDRFSAERTGGSVSTLTIQRTQQEDSAVYLCASSLESRGYEQYFGPGTRLTVT.

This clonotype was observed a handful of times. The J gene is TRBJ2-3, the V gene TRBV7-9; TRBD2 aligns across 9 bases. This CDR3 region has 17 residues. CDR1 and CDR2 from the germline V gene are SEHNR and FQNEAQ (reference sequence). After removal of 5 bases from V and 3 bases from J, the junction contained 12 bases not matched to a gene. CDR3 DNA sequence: TGTGCCAGCAGCCCCCCGTTTAGCGGGAGCCCAACAGATACGCAGTATTTT. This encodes CASSPPFSGSPTDTQYF.

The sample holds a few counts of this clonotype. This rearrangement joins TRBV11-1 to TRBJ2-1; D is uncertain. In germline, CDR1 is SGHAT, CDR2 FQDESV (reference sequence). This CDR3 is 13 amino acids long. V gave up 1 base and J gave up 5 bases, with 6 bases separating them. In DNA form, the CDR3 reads TGTGCCAGCAGCTTAGAGCAGCACAATGAGCAGTTCTTC. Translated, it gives CASSLEQHNEQFF.

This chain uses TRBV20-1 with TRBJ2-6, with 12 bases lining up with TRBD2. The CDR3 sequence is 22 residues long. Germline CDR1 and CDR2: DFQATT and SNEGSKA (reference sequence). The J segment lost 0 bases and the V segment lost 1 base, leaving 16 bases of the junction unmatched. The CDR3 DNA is TGCAGTGCTAGAGGGGCTCCCAGGACTAGCGGGGTGATGACCTCTGGGGCCAACGTCCTGACTTTC. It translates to CSARGAPRTSGVMTSGANVLTF.

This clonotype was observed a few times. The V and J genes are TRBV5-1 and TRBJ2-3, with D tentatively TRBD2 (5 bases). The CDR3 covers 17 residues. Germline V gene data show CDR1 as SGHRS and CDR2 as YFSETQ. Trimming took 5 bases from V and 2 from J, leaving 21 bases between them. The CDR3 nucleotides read TGCGCCAGCAGACTCCGTTATTGGAGCGGTCACACAGATACGCAGTATTTT. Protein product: CASRLRYWSGHTDTQYF.

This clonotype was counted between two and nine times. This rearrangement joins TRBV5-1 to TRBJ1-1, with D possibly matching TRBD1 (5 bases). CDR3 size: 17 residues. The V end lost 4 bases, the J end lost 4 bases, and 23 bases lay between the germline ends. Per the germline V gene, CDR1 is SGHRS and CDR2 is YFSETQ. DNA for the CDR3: TGCGCCAGCAGCACAGGAGTTTGGGAAAAATTCGGCACTGAAGCTTTCTTT. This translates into CASSTGVWEKFGTEAFF.

The CDR3 nucleotides are TGCAGCGTCACAGGGTCCTTAGTATCGGAGCAGTACTTC. Residues: CSVTGSLVSEQYF. The V and J genes are TRBV29-1 and TRBJ2-7, with a weak D call TRBD1 (6 bases). V was pared by 6 bases and J by 7 bases, with 19 bases between. CDR1 is SQVTM, CDR2 ANQGSEA, per germline. The CDR3 length is 13 residues.

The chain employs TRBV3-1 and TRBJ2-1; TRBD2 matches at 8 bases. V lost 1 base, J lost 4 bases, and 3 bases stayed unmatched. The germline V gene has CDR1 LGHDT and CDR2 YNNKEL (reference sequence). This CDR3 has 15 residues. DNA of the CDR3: TGTGCCAGCAGCCAAGCGGGGGGGCCATACAATGAGCAGTTCTTC. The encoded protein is CASSQAGGPYNEQFF.

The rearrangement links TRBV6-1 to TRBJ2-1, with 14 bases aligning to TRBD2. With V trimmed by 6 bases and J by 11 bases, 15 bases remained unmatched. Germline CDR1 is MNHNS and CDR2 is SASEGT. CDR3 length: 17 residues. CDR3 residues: CASRPTGTSGSYIQQFF. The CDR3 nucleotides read TGTGCCAGCAGACCGACCGGGACTAGCGGGAGCTATATACAGCAGTTCTTC.